This TCR beta chain was captured by sequencing in a study of blood T cell repertoires in COVID-19. As for the study in general: PBMCs, B-cell-depleted T cells, or T cells were the source of the cDNA or gDNA that made up the material.

Profiled with immunoSEQ multiplex PCR; TCRdb holds only in-frame clones, not every one. The data show around 180,000 clones, approximately 85% seen once. Cohorts were based on clinical histories the participants reported. The receptor was derived from a woman aged 25 to 39 who had recovered from COVID-19. Sequenced input: PBMCs or T cells enriched from blood (not recorded which).

The CDR3: CASSLVRVTLAGETDTQYF. The CDR3 coding sequence is TGTGCCAGCAGCTTAGTTCGCGTCACTCTAGCGGGAGAAACAGATACGCAGTATTTT. The chain employs TRBV11-2 and TRBJ2-3; TRBD2 agrees at 10 bases. J lost 3 bases, V lost 1 base, and 13 bases had no gene match. Germline assignment: CDR1 SGHAT and CDR2 FQNNGV. The CDR3 contains 19 residues.